These 31 T cell receptor beta chains originate from one sample sequenced in a study of long-term antiretroviral therapy in people with HIV. Sequencing relied on immunoSEQ assay v3.0, run at survey level. TCRdb's table, derived via immunoSEQ multiplex PCR, lists solely in-frame clones and lacks some. In the table there are around 26,000 clones, around 76% of which are singletons. Sequenced here: unsorted PBMCs, sampled 0.5 years after starting antiretroviral therapy. These receptors were obtained from a middle-aged woman with HIV.

The chain is built from TRBV4-3 and TRBJ1-1; possibly TRBD1 for D (6 bases). Germline V CDR1 and CDR2: LGHNA, YSLEER. This CDR3 is built from 13 residues. Trimming left V 5 bases short and J 5 bases short, with 12 bases between. This CDR3 is CASSKQGGTEAFF. The CDR3 coding sequence is TGCGCCAGCAGCAAACAGGGTGGGACTGAAGCTTTCTTT.

This clone has a single count. The chain uses TRBV15 and TRBJ1-2, with 7 bases matching TRBD1. CDR1 and CDR2 (germline): LNHNV, YYDKDF (reference sequence). The CDR3 sequence is 13 residues long. Trimming took 4 bases from V and 5 from J; bases not matched to a gene: 4. CDR3 sequence reads: CATSTDRAYGYTF. DNA of the CDR3: TGTGCCACCAGCACAGACAGGGCGTATGGCTACACCTTC.

This chain uses TRBV5-1 with TRBJ2-1, with 11 bases that match TRBD1. The CDR3 contains 16 residues. Germline V gene lookup returns CDR1 SGHRS and CDR2 YFSETQ. Losses at the gene ends were 2 bases for V and 2 bases for J; bases not matched to a gene: 3. CDR3 loop: CASSFSGQGAYNEQFF. In nucleotides, the CDR3 is TGCGCCAGCAGCTTTTCGGGACAGGGGGCCTACAATGAGCAGTTCTTC.

The chain joins TRBV10-3 to TRBJ2-3; no firm D call. The CDR3 has 12 amino acids. The germline V gene encodes CDR1 ENHRY and CDR2 SYGVKD. V lost 5 bases to trimming and J lost 6 bases, with 9 bases between them. CDR3 nucleotide sequence: TGTGCCATCAGTTCTTCCGGGGATACGCAGTATTTT. Translation: CAISSSGDTQYF.

V usage is TRBV5-6 and J usage is TRBJ1-1; D possibly corresponds to TRBD1 (5 bases). The germline V and J ends were trimmed by 5 bases and 1 base, with 12 bases remaining between them. The germline gives CDR1 SGHDT, CDR2 YYEEEE. The CDR3 is 14 residues long. CDR3 nucleotide sequence: TGTGCCAGCAGTCCGGGGACGGCGAACACTGAAGCTTTCTTT. This gives the protein CASSPGTANTEAFF.

This clone was picked up one time. The rearrangement links TRBV10-3 to TRBJ1-1; no firm D call. The germline V gene has CDR1 ENHRY and CDR2 SYGVKD. The CDR3 totals 15 residues. V was trimmed by 10 bases and J by 1 base, leaving 19 bases between them. CDR3 sequence reads: CATRSGNTPNTEAFF. In DNA form, the CDR3 reads TGTGCCACTCGAAGCGGTAACACCCCGAACACTGAAGCTTTCTTT.

This chain uses TRBV4-2 with TRBJ1-4, with 7 bases matching TRBD1. Germline V CDR1 and CDR2: LGHNA, YNFKEQ. The CDR3 extends over 17 amino acids. Losses at the gene ends were 4 bases for V and 5 bases for J; bases not matched to a gene: 13. The CDR3: CASSPRPTGLGNEKLFF. The CDR3 bases are TGTGCCAGCAGCCCCCGCCCGACAGGGTTGGGCAATGAAAAACTGTTTTTT.

In its sample, this clone was seen a few times. The chain couples TRBV20-1 to TRBJ1-2; D remains ambiguous. V gave up 3 bases and J gave up 0 bases, with 2 bases separating them. The CDR3 consists of 11 residues. Germline values: CDR1 DFQATT, CDR2 SNEGSKA (reference sequence). The CDR3 reads CSARTNYGYTF. For the CDR3, the DNA is TGCAGTGCTAGGACTAACTATGGCTACACCTTC.

The V call is TRBV28, the J call TRBJ1-1, with unresolved D. The V gene's germline CDR1 is MDHEN and CDR2 SYDVKM. This CDR3 region has 13 residues. Between the trimmed V and J ends, which lost 2 bases and 4 bases, there was a span of 8 bases. The CDR3 region has the DNA TGTGCCAGCAGTTTAGGAGGAGGCACTGAAGCTTTCTTT. The encoded protein is CASSLGGGTEAFF.

This clone showed up just a few times. J is TRBJ1-2 and V is TRBV7-9; 7 nucleotides agree with TRBD1. The V segment lost 8 bases and the J segment 5 bases; nucleotides outside the gene matches: 5. Looked up from germline, CDR1 is SEHNR and CDR2 is FQNEAQ (reference sequence). CDR3 length: 12 amino acids. CDR3 residues: CASGGTVYGYTF. CDR3 in DNA: TGTGCCAGCGGAGGGACAGTGTATGGCTACACCTTC.

The V and J genes are TRBV11-1 and TRBJ2-3; a weak D match, TRBD2 (6 bases). V was pared by 2 bases and J by 6 bases, with 9 bases between. Per the germline V gene, CDR1 is SGHAT and CDR2 is FQDESV (reference sequence). The CDR3 totals 13 residues. CDR3 coding DNA: TGTGCCAGCAGCTTACGGGGGACGGATACGCAGTATTTT. Protein sequence: CASSLRGTDTQYF.

V is TRBV19 and J is TRBJ1-6; D may be TRBD1 (5 bases). There are 16 residues in the CDR3. Germline V CDR1 and CDR2: LNHDA, SQIVND (reference sequence). The germline V and J ends were trimmed by 2 bases and 8 bases, with 16 bases remaining between them. CDR3 loop: CASSIRAGLKHSPLHF. DNA of the CDR3: TGTGCCAGTAGTATACGAGCGGGACTCAAACATTCACCCCTCCACTTT.

The chain is built from TRBV6-6 and TRBJ2-1; D not resolved. Trimming removed 0 bases at V and 8 bases at J, with 11 bases between. Germline CDR1 and CDR2: MNHNY and SVGAGI (reference sequence). This CDR3 spans 14 amino acids. CDR3 residues: CASSYSTGYDEQFF. DNA for the CDR3: TGTGCCAGCAGTTACTCGACCGGGTACGATGAGCAGTTCTTC.

This clone has only a few counts. The V call is TRBV7-3, the J call TRBJ2-7, with D unclear. Trimming removed 1 base from V and 6 bases from J, with 13 bases in between. The germline gives CDR1 SGHTA, CDR2 FQGTGA. The CDR3 is 14 amino acids. This chain's CDR3 is CASSLSDSVGEQYF. For the CDR3, the DNA is TGTGCCAGCAGCTTAAGCGACTCCGTGGGCGAGCAGTACTTC.

The CDR3 is CASVPGRVVTDTQYF. In DNA form, the CDR3 reads TGCGCCAGTGTCCCCGGGAGGGTGGTAACAGATACGCAGTATTTT. The chain links TRBV5-1 to TRBJ2-3; 8 bases line up with TRBD2. Germline CDR1 is SGHRS and CDR2 is YFSETQ. CDR3 size: 15 residues. V shed 8 bases and J 3 bases; nucleotides not matched to a gene: 11.

The rearrangement uses TRBV4-3 and TRBJ1-5; TRBD1 might be the D (5 bases). CDR3 length: 18 amino acids. V lost 0 bases and J lost 0, with 15 bases in between. Per the germline V gene, CDR1 is LGHNA and CDR2 is YSLEER. CDR3 bases: TGCGCCAGCAGCCAAGATGGGGGGAGGCAGTATAGCAATCAGCCCCAGCATTTT. Protein: CASSQDGGRQYSNQPQHF.

This chain connects TRBV9 to TRBJ2-3; 13 bases fit TRBD2. Looked up from germline, CDR1 is SGDLS and CDR2 is YYNGEE. After removal of 3 bases from V and 9 bases from J, the junction contained 4 bases not matched to a gene. CDR3 size: 14 residues. CDR3 nucleotides: TGTGCCAGCAGCGACCCGGGACTAGCGGGGACGCAGTATTTT. Residues: CASSDPGLAGTQYF. Full variable domain (outside the CDR3, taken from reference TRBV9 and TRBJ2-3): DSGVTQTPKHLITATGQRVTLRCSPRSGDLSVYWYQQSLDQGLQFLIQYYNGEERAKGNILERFSAQQFPDLHSELNLSSLELGDSALYFCASSDPGLAGTQYFGPGTRLTVL.

This chain links TRBV7-9 with TRBJ2-3, with D perhaps matching TRBD1 or TRBD2 (5 bases each). Trimming removed 2 bases at V and 1 base at J, with 7 bases between. This CDR3 is 14 amino acids long. Per the germline V gene, CDR1 is SEHNR and CDR2 is FQNEAQ (reference sequence). CDR3 nucleotide sequence: TGTGCCAGCAGCTTAAGGGGAGGCACAGATACGCAGTATTTT. Translated, it gives CASSLRGGTDTQYF.

The chain uses TRBV19 and TRBJ1-6; D is uncertain. Between the trimmed V and J ends, which lost 2 bases and 7 bases, there was a span of 9 bases. CDR3 size: 14 residues. In germline, CDR1 is LNHDA, CDR2 SQIVND (reference sequence). CDR3 in amino acids: CASSINTVNSPLHF. CDR3 in DNA: TGTGCCAGTAGTATAAACACAGTAAATTCACCCCTCCACTTT. Together with reference TRBV19 and TRBJ1-6, the CDR3 gives the full variable domain: DGGITQSPKYLFRKEGQNVTLSCEQNLNHDAMYWYRQDPGQGLRLIYYSQIVNDFQKGDIAEGYSVSREKKESFPLTVTSAQKNPTAFYLCASSINTVNSPLHFGNGTRLTVT.

This clone occurred once. The chain joins TRBV10-3 to TRBJ2-6, with 8 bases identical to TRBD1. This CDR3 spans 16 amino acids. J was trimmed by 0 bases and V by 7 bases; bases with no gene match: 5. Germline assignment: CDR1 ENHRY and CDR2 SYGVKD. CDR3 DNA: TGTGCCATCACCCCGGGACAGGCCTCTGGGGCCAACGTCCTGACTTTC. Residues: CAITPGQASGANVLTF.

The rearrangement uses TRBV30 and TRBJ2-2, with D hard to call. The CDR3 is 11 amino acids. With 3 bases removed from V and 6 bases from J, the gap between germline ends came to 5 bases. Germline V gene data show CDR1 as GTSNPN and CDR2 as SVGIG (reference sequence). For the CDR3, the DNA is TGTGCCTGGAGCTCCCCCGGGGAGCTGTTTTTT. It encodes CAWSSPGELFF.

V and J are TRBV5-6 and TRBJ1-1; D remains ambiguous. Deletions cut 0 bases from V and 5 bases from J, with 8 bases between. The CDR3 length is 13 residues. The germline V gene has CDR1 SGHDT and CDR2 YYEEEE. The CDR3 nucleotides read TGTGCCAGCAGCTTGGTTCGGGAGACTGAAGCTTTCTTT. Translating it yields CASSLVRETEAFF. Looking up the rest from reference TRBV5-6 and TRBJ1-1 gives the full variable domain: DAGVTQSPTHLIKTRGQQVTLRCSPKSGHDTVSWYQQALGQGPQFIFQYYEEEERQRGNFPDRFSGHQFPNYSSELNVNALLLGDSALYLCASSLVRETEAFFGQGTRLTVV.

The rearrangement uses TRBV30 and TRBJ1-6; TRBD1 matches at 10 bases. The CDR3 extends over 13 amino acids. Germline V gives CDR1 GTSNPN, CDR2 SVGIG (reference sequence). Losses at the gene ends were 7 bases for V and 9 bases for J; bases not matched to a gene: 6. The CDR3 nucleotides read TGTGCCTATTACCGGGACAGGGGTTCACCCCTCCACTTT. Its translation: CAYYRDRGSPLHF.

The chain employs TRBV19 and TRBJ2-4; D gene ambiguous. The CDR3 runs 11 residues. The V gene lost 6 bases and the J gene lost 8 bases, with 8 bases spanning the gap. From germline, CDR1 is LNHDA and CDR2 SQIVND (reference sequence). The DNA of the CDR3 is TGTGCCAGTAGGGCTGGGGACATTCAGTACTTC. Translated, it gives CASRAGDIQYF.

This chain joins TRBV4-3 and TRBJ2-7; D perhaps matches TRBD2 (6 bases). The germline gives CDR1 LGHNA, CDR2 YSLEER. The V and J ends lost 3 bases and 1 base respectively, with 16 bases between them. The CDR3 has 16 residues. The CDR3 coding sequence is TGCGCCAGCAGCCACTCCGCGACGGGGGAATCCTACGAGCAGTACTTC. Amino acids: CASSHSATGESYEQYF.

The genes are TRBV28 and TRBJ2-7; TRBD1 aligns across 7 bases. V lost 5 bases to trimming and J lost 5 bases; unmatched junction nucleotides: 15. From germline, CDR1 is MDHEN and CDR2 SYDVKM. The CDR3 contains 16 residues. CDR3 bases: TGTGCCAGCAGTATCAACTGGGGACAGAGATCGGACGAGCAGTACTTC. Protein: CASSINWGQRSDEQYF.

The rearrangement links TRBV27 to TRBJ2-7; TRBD2 aligns across 8 bases. Trimming cost V 3 bases and J 6 bases; bases outside gene matches: 7. The CDR3 spans 14 residues. Germline V CDR1 and CDR2: MNHEY, SMNVEV (reference sequence). CDR3 in amino acids: CASSFVLAGGEQYF. CDR3 coding DNA: TGTGCCAGCAGTTTCGTTCTAGCGGGTGGCGAGCAGTACTTC.

The chain couples TRBV19 to TRBJ2-3; D tentatively reads TRBD1 or TRBD2 (5 bases each). The CDR3 length is 16 residues. V lost 2 bases to trimming and J lost 0 bases, with 12 bases between them. CDR1 LNHDA and CDR2 SQIVND come from the germline V gene (reference sequence). The CDR3 region has the DNA TGTGCCAGTAGTATAAAGGGGACCTCTAGCACAGATACGCAGTATTTT. Translated: CASSIKGTSSTDTQYF.

V usage is TRBV7-3 and J usage is TRBJ2-2, with a possible D match to TRBD1 (5 bases). This CDR3 has 14 amino acids. V lost 5 bases and J 2 bases, leaving 9 bases between the germline ends. Germline V CDR1 and CDR2: SGHTA, FQGTGA. The CDR3: CASSRQPNTGELFF. Here the CDR3 DNA reads TGTGCCAGCAGCCGACAGCCTAACACCGGGGAGCTGTTTTTT.

V gene TRBV5-1 combines with J gene TRBJ2-2; D call uncertain. This CDR3 has 13 residues. With 0 bases removed from V and 0 bases from J, the gap between germline ends came to 0 bases. CDR1 SGHRS and CDR2 YFSETQ come from the germline V gene. The CDR3 is CASSLANTGELFF. The CDR3 nucleotides are TGCGCCAGCAGCTTGGCGAACACCGGGGAGCTGTTTTTT.

Only a few counts were recorded for this clone. The chain carries TRBV5-1 and TRBJ2-7; 9 bases align to TRBD1. Germline trimming cut 4 bases from V and 2 bases from J; bases unmatched to any gene: 4. Germline V gene lookup returns CDR1 SGHRS and CDR2 YFSETQ. This CDR3 has 14 residues. This CDR3 reads CASSPGQGAYEQYF. The CDR3 coding sequence is TGCGCCAGCAGCCCGGGACAGGGTGCCTACGAGCAGTACTTC.